Each of the 20 T cell receptor beta chains below was sequenced from the same sample in a study of blood T cell repertoires in COVID-19 (dated by TCRdb to 2020 to 2021). The method behind the library was the immunoSEQ multiplex PCR assay. TCRdb took over this immuneACCESS table, retaining in-frame rearrangements with V and J assigned. Such tables are incomplete; in checked studies, under half of the missing clones stem from an unresolved V gene, and the remainder is unexplained. Here the sample has a few hundred thousand clones; about 90% occur a single time. The ten largest clones add up to approximately 2.3% of the sample. Material for sequencing was peripheral blood. These receptors were collected from a woman in her 50s with acute or convalescent COVID-19.

The V and J genes are TRBV6-5 and TRBJ2-5; 7 bases are a match to TRBD2. CDR3 length: 14 residues. Germline V gene data show CDR1 as MNHEY and CDR2 as SVGAGI. Trimming cost V 4 bases and J 3 bases; bases outside gene matches: 5. The CDR3 DNA is TGTGCCAGCAGTTCCCCGGGACTAAAAGAGACCCAGTACTTC. This encodes CASSSPGLKETQYF.

The chain joins TRBV29-1 to TRBJ1-2; D might be TRBD1 (5 bases). V gave up 7 bases and J gave up 7 bases, with 13 bases separating them. CDR3 length equals 11 residues. Germline V CDR1 and CDR2: SQVTM, ANQGSEA. CDR3 DNA sequence: TGCAGCGCCTGGGACTCATCTGGCTACACCTTC. Protein sequence: CSAWDSSGYTF.

The chain employs TRBV28 and TRBJ1-6; TRBD1 might be the D (5 bases). Germline V gene lookup returns CDR1 MDHEN and CDR2 SYDVKM. The CDR3 sequence is 15 residues long. V was cut by 8 bases and J by 4 bases, with 15 bases left in between. The CDR3 region is CASLRAGEYNSPLHF. CDR3 DNA sequence: TGTGCCAGCCTAAGGGCGGGGGAGTATAATTCACCCCTCCACTTT. Full variable domain (outside the CDR3, taken from reference TRBV28 and TRBJ1-6): DVKVTQSSRYLVKRTGEKVFLECVQDMDHENMFWYRQDPGLGLRLIYFSYDVKMKEKGDIPEGYSVSREKKERFSLILESASTNQTSMYLCASLRAGEYNSPLHFGNGTRLTVT.

The rearrangement joins TRBV28 to TRBJ2-1; 9 bases line up with TRBD1. Unmatched junction bases numbered 11, after V lost 7 bases and J lost 7 bases. Germline CDR1 reads MDHEN; CDR2 reads SYDVKM. This CDR3 has 15 amino acids. CDR3 nucleotide sequence: TGTGCCAGCAATACCGGGACAGGGATTTTGAATGAGCAGTTCTTC. It yields the protein CASNTGTGILNEQFF.

This clone showed up just once. The chain links TRBV6-1 to TRBJ2-3; the match to TRBD2 covers 8 bases. The CDR3 totals 16 residues. J lost 2 bases, V lost 4 bases, and 8 bases had no gene match. Germline V gene lookup returns CDR1 MNHNS and CDR2 SASEGT. The CDR3 reads CASSAGTRPFTDTQYF. The CDR3 DNA is TGTGCCAGCAGTGCCGGGACTAGGCCTTTCACAGATACGCAGTATTTT.

This clone was seen a handful of times. The gene calls are TRBV9 and TRBJ2-1, with D perhaps matching TRBD2 (6 bases). Germline V gives CDR1 SGDLS, CDR2 YYNGEE. V lost 10 bases and J lost 4, with 21 bases in between. CDR3 length: 15 amino acids. As DNA, the CDR3 is TGTGCCGGATCCCCGGGGCCTAGCGTATACAATGAGCAGTTCTTC. Protein: CAGSPGPSVYNEQFF.

This clone was recorded only once. The V gene is TRBV5-4, the J gene TRBJ2-7; TRBD2 matches 8 bases. CDR1 and CDR2 from the germline V gene are SGHNT and YYREEE (reference sequence). Trimming at V came to 3 bases and at J to 3 bases, leaving 5 bases not matched to a gene. CDR3 size: 14 residues. The CDR3 sequence: CASSSAGVLYEQYF. Here the CDR3 DNA reads TGTGCCAGCAGCTCAGCGGGAGTGCTCTACGAGCAGTACTTC.

This clone appeared once. V and J are TRBV7-2 and TRBJ2-7; 12 bases align to TRBD2. V shed 3 bases, J shed 2 bases, and the junction held 14 bases outside the gene matches. The V gene's germline CDR1 is SGHTA and CDR2 FQGNSA. There are 19 residues in the CDR3. The CDR3 nucleotides read TGTGCCAGCAGCTTCCTCCCTCTTAGGACTAGCGGGATCCCCTACGAGCAGTACTTC. This translates into CASSFLPLRTSGIPYEQYF.

The CDR3 reads CASSQDRAYEQYF. CDR3 coding DNA: TGTGCCAGCAGCCAAGACAGGGCCTACGAGCAGTACTTC. V usage is TRBV5-6 and J usage is TRBJ2-7, with 7 bases identical to TRBD1. This CDR3 is 13 amino acids long. The J segment lost 2 bases and the V segment lost 4 bases, leaving 3 bases of the junction unmatched. Germline CDR1 SGHDT, CDR2 YYEEEE.

The chain links TRBV7-8 to TRBJ1-2, with D maybe TRBD1 (6 bases). Germline V gene lookup returns CDR1 SGHVS and CDR2 FQNEAQ. Trimming shortened V by 5 bases and J by 8 bases, and 21 bases separated the two germline ends. The CDR3 loop spans 15 amino acids. The CDR3 region is CASSTIGAGVGGYTF. CDR3 coding DNA: TGTGCCAGCAGCACCATCGGCGCAGGGGTGGGCGGCTACACCTTC.

This rearrangement joins TRBV29-1 to TRBJ1-1; D is possibly TRBD1 (5 bases). V was trimmed by 8 bases and J by 5 bases, leaving 12 bases between them. The germline gives CDR1 SQVTM, CDR2 ANQGSEA. CDR3 length: 11 residues. CDR3 sequence: CSFPRGTEAFF. CDR3 in DNA: TGCAGCTTCCCACGGGGGACTGAAGCTTTCTTT.

The genes are TRBV2 and TRBJ2-7, with 7 bases matching TRBD1. The germline V gene has CDR1 SNHLY and CDR2 FYNNEI. The CDR3 sequence is 13 residues long. The ends lost 4 bases at V and 5 bases at J; junction bases unmatched: 5. The CDR3 coding sequence is TGTGCCAGCAGTGTTTTGACAGGGAACGAGCAGTACTTC. This sequence encodes CASSVLTGNEQYF.

V and J are TRBV5-4 and TRBJ1-1; 7 nucleotides match TRBD1. The germline gives CDR1 SGHNT, CDR2 YYREEE (reference sequence). The CDR3 is 15 residues long. J lost 4 bases, V lost 4 bases, and 10 bases had no gene match. The CDR3 sequence: CASSGQTGLGTEAFF. The CDR3 DNA follows: TGTGCCAGCAGCGGGCAGACAGGGTTGGGCACTGAAGCTTTCTTT.

The V call is TRBV21-1, the J call TRBJ2-7; no check of the table's D call, TRBD2, against the DNA was made. TRBV21-1 is described as a pseudogene. The CDR3 is made up of 16 amino acids. CDR3 amino acids: CASTTGEREGRDEQYF. The CDR3 DNA follows: TGTGCCAGCACCACAGGGGAGCGGGAGGGCCGAGACGAGCAGTACTTC.

V is TRBV19 and J is TRBJ2-3, with a tentative D call TRBD1 (7 bases). V gave up 11 bases and J gave up 6 bases, with 15 bases separating them. CDR1 is LNHDA and CDR2 is SQIVND in the germline V gene (reference sequence). This CDR3 region has 12 residues. The CDR3 region is CAVSSGGDTQYF. CDR3 bases: TGTGCCGTGAGTTCAGGGGGGGATACGCAGTATTTT.

This clone occurred once. This chain connects TRBV15 to TRBJ2-3; no clear D gene. CDR1 and CDR2 from the germline V gene are LNHNV and YYDKDF (reference sequence). Between the trimmed V and J ends, which lost 1 base and 0 bases, there was a span of 8 bases. This CDR3 region has 15 residues. The CDR3 DNA reads as TGTGCCACCAGCAGAGGAGGCGGAAGCACAGATACGCAGTATTTT. As protein: CATSRGGGSTDTQYF.

The chain joins TRBV6-2 or TRBV6-3 to TRBJ1-1; TRBD1 matches 7 bases. Germline loops: CDR1 MNHEY, CDR2 SVGEGT. This CDR3 region has 16 residues. V gave up 2 bases and J gave up 2 bases; unmatched junction bases: 8. The CDR3 DNA reads as TGTGCCAGCAGTTACCTATTTGGACAGGACAACACTGAAGCTTTCTTT. Amino acids: CASSYLFGQDNTEAFF.

This clone was recorded only once. The V call is TRBV6-6, the J call TRBJ1-1, with a weak D call TRBD1 (6 bases). With 2 bases removed from V and 1 base from J, the gap between germline ends came to 11 bases. The length of the CDR3 is 15 residues. The germline gives CDR1 MNHNY, CDR2 SVGAGI (reference sequence). The CDR3 region has the DNA TGTGCCAGCAGTTACGCCCGACAGGAGAACACTGAAGCTTTCTTT. Its translation: CASSYARQENTEAFF.

The chain couples TRBV5-1 to TRBJ1-3; 7 bases are shared with TRBD1. Looked up from germline, CDR1 is SGHRS and CDR2 is YFSETQ. With 4 bases clipped from V and 3 bases from J, the junction kept 4 bases outside the gene matches. The CDR3 runs to 14 residues. This CDR3 is CASSNQGGGNTIYF. The CDR3 DNA follows: TGCGCCAGCAGCAACCAGGGGGGTGGAAACACCATATATTTT.

V and J are TRBV5-8 and TRBJ2-1, with 7 bases lining up with TRBD1. J gave up 0 bases and V 4 bases, and 7 bases lay outside the gene matches. The germline gives CDR1 SGHTS, CDR2 YDEGEE. This CDR3 region has 16 residues. CDR3 region: CASSKQGFSSYNEQFF. In DNA form, the CDR3 reads TGTGCCAGCAGCAAACAGGGGTTCAGCTCCTACAATGAGCAGTTCTTC.